The 29 T cell receptor beta chains presented below share a single source sample, sequenced in a study of cytomegalovirus exposure and HLA in healthy donors. Primers included in the PCR were 60 Vbeta and 13 Jbeta primers. Assay: immunoSEQ multiplex PCR; the TCRdb copy retains only in-frame clones and omits some. The sample has about 58,000 clones. The sample taken for sequencing was PBMCs. Receptors originate from a woman aged 18 to 35 in good health and CMV-seronegative.

The chain has TRBV5-1 and TRBJ2-2; 11 bases align to TRBD2. The CDR3 consists of 15 residues. V was pared by 5 bases and J by 6 bases, with 6 bases of the junction left unmatched. The germline CDR1 and CDR2 sequences are SGHRS and YFSETQ. For the CDR3, the DNA is TGCGCCAGCAGGCCACTAGCGGGAGAAGCCGGGGAGCTGTTTTTT. It specifies CASRPLAGEAGELFF. The full variable domain, its missing parts supplied by reference TRBV5-1 and TRBJ2-2, is KAGVTQTPRYLIKTRGQQVTLSCSPISGHRSVSWYQQTPGQGLQFLFEYFSETQRNKGNFPGRFSGRQFSNSRSEMNVSTLELGDSALYLCASRPLAGEAGELFFGEGSRLTVL.

V usage is TRBV19 and J usage is TRBJ1-1, with D uncertain. The germline V and J ends were trimmed by 4 bases and 9 bases, with 21 bases remaining between them. Germline CDR1 is LNHDA and CDR2 is SQIVND (reference sequence). This CDR3 contains 15 residues. This CDR3 is CASSNWDLPEGKAFF. The CDR3 DNA follows: TGTGCCAGTAGTAACTGGGATCTCCCCGAGGGAAAAGCTTTCTTT.

The CDR3 sequence: CASSENWDRRYEQYF. Written as DNA, the CDR3 is TGTGCCAGCAGTGAAAATTGGGACAGAAGGTACGAGCAGTACTTC. This chain links TRBV6-1 with TRBJ2-7, with 7 bases aligning to TRBD1. Losses at the gene ends were 2 bases for V and 4 bases for J; bases not matched to a gene: 8. The V gene's germline CDR1 is MNHNS and CDR2 SASEGT. The CDR3 sequence is 15 residues long.

V is TRBV5-1 and J is TRBJ1-2, with D possibly matching TRBD1 (6 bases). The CDR3 is 13 residues long. The V and J ends lost 5 bases and 5 bases respectively, with 13 bases between them. Per the germline V gene, CDR1 is SGHRS and CDR2 is YFSETQ. This CDR3 reads CASRQNREYGYTF. The CDR3 DNA sequence: TGCGCCAGCAGGCAAAACAGGGAGTATGGCTACACCTTC.

CDR3 bases: TGCAGCGTTGAAGATCGGGGGGGGAACACTGAAGCTTTCTTT. It yields the protein CSVEDRGGNTEAFF. The chain is built from TRBV29-1 and TRBJ1-1, with D perhaps TRBD1 (5 bases). CDR3 length: 14 amino acids. The V and J ends lost 0 bases and 1 base respectively, with 9 bases between them. Per germline, CDR1 SQVTM and CDR2 ANQGSEA.

The genes are TRBV5-1 and TRBJ1-1; maybe TRBD1 (6 bases). Per the germline V gene, CDR1 is SGHRS and CDR2 is YFSETQ. The CDR3 consists of 13 residues. Between the trimmed V and J ends, which lost 2 bases and 8 bases, there was a span of 13 bases. Here the CDR3 reads CASSLHHGQEAFF. DNA for the CDR3: TGCGCCAGCAGCTTACATCATGGACAGGAAGCTTTCTTT.

V gene TRBV5-1 combines with J gene TRBJ1-6, with TRBD1 identical over 9 bases. The germline V gene encodes CDR1 SGHRS and CDR2 YFSETQ. The length of the CDR3 is 14 residues. Trimming at V came to 4 bases and at J to 13 bases, leaving 9 bases not matched to a gene. CDR3 coding DNA: TGCGCCAGCAGCGTCGGGACAGGGTTTCAGCCCCTCCACTTT. Translating gives CASSVGTGFQPLHF. Together with reference TRBV5-1 and TRBJ1-6, the CDR3 gives the full variable domain: KAGVTQTPRYLIKTRGQQVTLSCSPISGHRSVSWYQQTPGQGLQFLFEYFSETQRNKGNFPGRFSGRQFSNSRSEMNVSTLELGDSALYLCASSVGTGFQPLHFGNGTRLTVT.

This chain connects TRBV6-1 to TRBJ1-1, with TRBD1 as a possible D gene (5 bases). The CDR3 loop spans 14 amino acids. CDR1 and CDR2 (germline): MNHNS, SASEGT. V was cut by 7 bases and J by 0 bases, with 12 bases left in between. The CDR3 DNA reads TGTGCCAGCAAGGACAACTTTATGAACACTGAAGCTTTCTTT. This translates into CASKDNFMNTEAFF.

The chain links TRBV6-6 to TRBJ1-2; D is possibly TRBD1 (5 bases). This CDR3 is 13 amino acids long. Per the germline V gene, CDR1 is MNHNY and CDR2 is SVGAGI (reference sequence). Trimming cost V 4 bases and J 6 bases, with 12 bases left between them. The CDR3 loop is CASSSWQGHGYTF. In DNA, the CDR3 is TGTGCCAGCAGTTCCTGGCAGGGTCATGGCTACACCTTC.

The rearrangement uses TRBV5-6 and TRBJ2-7; D is undetermined. Germline V gene lookup returns CDR1 SGHDT and CDR2 YYEEEE. Trimming shortened V by 2 bases and J by 0 bases, and 9 bases separated the two germline ends. The CDR3 runs to 14 residues. The CDR3 reads CASSFEISSYEQYF. CDR3 DNA sequence: TGTGCCAGCAGCTTTGAGATCTCCTCCTACGAGCAGTACTTC.

The V and J genes are TRBV30 and TRBJ2-3; TRBD2 matches 7 bases. Germline CDR1 is GTSNPN and CDR2 is SVGIG (reference sequence). The CDR3 length is 15 residues. J lost 6 bases, V lost 0 bases, and 9 bases had no gene match. For the CDR3, the DNA is TGTGCCTGGAGTGTACGAGGTGGGAGGGCCGATACGCAGTATTTT. It translates to CAWSVRGGRADTQYF.

The CDR3 spells CASSERLAGEVYEQYF. The CDR3 DNA reads TGTGCCAGCAGTGAACGGTTGGCGGGCGAGGTATACGAGCAGTACTTC. The V and J genes are TRBV6-1 and TRBJ2-7; possibly TRBD2 for D (5 bases). Trimming removed 2 bases from V and 4 bases from J, with 18 bases in between. CDR1 is MNHNS, CDR2 SASEGT, per germline. The CDR3 is made up of 16 amino acids.

The rearrangement uses TRBV29-1 and TRBJ1-2; D uncertain. V lost 6 bases to trimming and J lost 3 bases, with 11 bases between them. This CDR3 has 12 amino acids. Germline assignment: CDR1 SQVTM and CDR2 ANQGSEA. The CDR3 coding sequence is TGCAGCGTATCGGTTCAGGACTATGGCTACACCTTC. Protein: CSVSVQDYGYTF.

V usage is TRBV7-3 and J usage is TRBJ2-1, with TRBD2 matching 9 bases. The CDR3 is made up of 16 amino acids. V lost 4 bases and J lost 6; bases outside the gene matches: 10. Germline CDR1 SGHTA, CDR2 FQGTGA. In DNA form, the CDR3 reads TGTGCCAGCAGCTCTATTCCAGGCGGGAGGGCCAATGAGCAGTTCTTC. Protein: CASSSIPGGRANEQFF. Full variable domain (rest looked up from reference TRBV7-3 and TRBJ2-1): GAGVSQTPSNKVTEKGKYVELRCDPISGHTALYWYRQSLGQGPEFLIYFQGTGAADDSGLPNDRFFAVRPEGSVSTLKIQRTERGDSAVYLCASSSIPGGRANEQFFGPGTRLTVL.

The V call is TRBV19, the J call TRBJ2-7, with 15 bases identical to TRBD2. V was pared by 6 bases and J by 7 bases, with 4 bases of the junction left unmatched. The CDR3 contains 14 residues. The germline V gene has CDR1 LNHDA and CDR2 SQIVND (reference sequence). This chain's CDR3 is CASSLGLAGGEQYF. For the CDR3, the DNA is TGTGCCAGTAGCCTGGGACTAGCGGGGGGAGAGCAGTACTTC.

This chain joins TRBV28 and TRBJ1-5, with D hard to call. CDR1 is MDHEN, CDR2 SYDVKM, per germline. This CDR3 has 15 residues. V was pared by 3 bases and J by 2 bases, with 11 bases between. The CDR3 nucleotides read TGTGCCAGCAGTTTCAGGAGGGAAGGCAATCAGCCCCAGCATTTT. Its protein product is CASSFRREGNQPQHF.

The rearrangement joins TRBV28 to TRBJ1-2; tentative D call: TRBD1 (5 bases). The CDR3 consists of 15 residues. V lost 2 bases and J lost 4, with 14 bases in between. CDR1 and CDR2 from the germline V gene are MDHEN and SYDVKM. This CDR3 reads CASSLGVGGAYGYTF. The DNA for the CDR3 is TGTGCCAGCAGTTTAGGGGTTGGTGGGGCCTATGGCTACACCTTC.

V gene TRBV5-1 combines with J gene TRBJ2-1; D not certain. V lost 0 bases to trimming and J lost 0 bases, with 7 bases between them. The CDR3 spans 15 residues. Germline V lookup: CDR1 SGHRS, CDR2 YFSETQ. The CDR3: CASSLASSSYNEQFF. The CDR3 region has the DNA TGCGCCAGCAGCTTGGCATCGAGCTCCTACAATGAGCAGTTCTTC.

The V gene is TRBV6-6, the J gene TRBJ1-1; D gene uncertain. The V gene lost 6 bases and the J gene lost 8 bases, with 13 bases spanning the gap. The CDR3 loop spans 12 amino acids. Germline CDR1 is MNHNY and CDR2 is SVGAGI (reference sequence). The CDR3 DNA reads as TGTGCCAGCAGCCCTGAACCCACAGAAGCTTTCTTT. This gives the protein CASSPEPTEAFF.

This chain uses TRBV4-1 with TRBJ2-7; a possible D gene is TRBD2 (5 bases). V lost 2 bases, J lost 4 bases, and 15 bases lay in between. The CDR3 covers 15 residues. In germline, CDR1 is MGHRA, CDR2 YSYEKL. CDR3 sequence reads: CASSQWTLGKYEQYF. The CDR3, as DNA: TGCGCCAGCAGCCAATGGACTCTCGGCAAGTACGAGCAGTACTTC.

The gene calls are TRBV18 and TRBJ2-5; a possible D gene is TRBD1 (6 bases). The DNA end favors TRBJ2-7, so the J call may be wrong. This CDR3 is 13 amino acids long. Germline CDR1 is KGHSH and CDR2 is LQKENI. This CDR3 is CASSQRGSYEQYF. The CDR3 DNA reads TGTGCCAGCTCCCAGAGGGGGAGCTACGAGCAGTACTTC.

The rearrangement joins TRBV15 to TRBJ1-4; 12 positions match TRBD1. The CDR3 has 19 amino acids. Germline values: CDR1 LNHNV, CDR2 YYDKDF (reference sequence). With V trimmed by 3 bases and J by 3 bases, 11 bases remained unmatched. The CDR3, as DNA: TGTGCCACCAGCAGTCAATTCGGGACAGGGGGCTTTGCTAATGAAAAACTGTTTTTT. Protein product: CATSSQFGTGGFANEKLFF.

The chain has TRBV29-1 and TRBJ2-2, with D possibly being TRBD1 (5 bases). This CDR3 contains 14 residues. Looked up from germline, CDR1 is SQVTM and CDR2 is ANQGSEA. Trimming stripped 6 bases from V and 0 bases from J, with 11 bases between. The CDR3 DNA follows: TGCAGCGTGACAGACTCTGCGAACACCGGGGAGCTGTTTTTT. It specifies CSVTDSANTGELFF.

The chain uses TRBV5-1 and TRBJ2-1, with D uncertain. Trimming stripped 0 bases from V and 6 bases from J, with 10 bases between. This CDR3 comprises 14 residues. Germline CDR1 reads SGHRS; CDR2 reads YFSETQ. The CDR3 nucleotides read TGCGCCAGCAGCTTGGGTGGGCAAGGCAATGAGCAGTTCTTC. This codes for CASSLGGQGNEQFF.

The V call is TRBV29-1, the J call TRBJ1-3, with D unresolved. The CDR3 is made up of 13 amino acids. Deletions cut 4 bases from V and 4 bases from J, with 11 bases between. Germline CDR1 is SQVTM and CDR2 is ANQGSEA. The CDR3, as DNA: TGCAGCGTTGGCAGGAACGACGGAAACACCATATATTTT. This sequence encodes CSVGRNDGNTIYF.

V and J are TRBV11-2 and TRBJ2-5; 9 bases match TRBD1. The J call may be incorrect, as the DNA end agrees better with TRBJ2-7. The CDR3 totals 13 residues. Germline V lookup: CDR1 SGHAT, CDR2 FQNNGV. The CDR3 DNA reads as TGTGCCAGCAGCCACAGGGGGCAGAACGAGCAGTACTTC. Protein: CASSHRGQNEQYF.

The rearrangement links TRBV29-1 to TRBJ1-1; D is unresolved. V was clipped by 3 bases and J by 5 bases, with 4 bases between them. The CDR3 has 10 amino acids. CDR1 is SQVTM, CDR2 ANQGSEA, per germline. The CDR3 is CSVDRTEAFF. The CDR3 region has the DNA TGCAGCGTTGACAGGACTGAAGCTTTCTTT.

This chain uses TRBV6-1 with TRBJ1-2; TRBD1 agrees at 7 bases. From germline, CDR1 is MNHNS and CDR2 SASEGT. The V gene end was trimmed by 8 bases and the J gene end by 1 base; junction bases not matched to a gene: 10. The CDR3 sequence is 15 residues long. CDR3 protein: CASGPGQFNNYGYTF. The CDR3 bases are TGTGCCAGCGGACCGGGACAGTTTAATAACTATGGCTACACCTTC.

The chain has TRBV5-1 and TRBJ1-2; 8 bases align to TRBD1. The CDR3 contains 15 residues. V gave up 4 bases and J gave up 7 bases; unmatched junction bases: 12. Germline CDR1 reads SGHRS; CDR2 reads YFSETQ. The DNA for the CDR3 is TGCGCCAGCAGCCCCCGATCGGACAGGGAATCTGGCTACACCTTC. Amino acid sequence: CASSPRSDRESGYTF. The full variable domain, its missing parts supplied by reference TRBV5-1 and TRBJ1-2, is KAGVTQTPRYLIKTRGQQVTLSCSPISGHRSVSWYQQTPGQGLQFLFEYFSETQRNKGNFPGRFSGRQFSNSRSEMNVSTLELGDSALYLCASSPRSDRESGYTFGSGTRLTVV.